The rows below give T cell receptor beta chains drawn from one sample of a study of blood T cell repertoires in COVID-19. TCRdb's copy holds only in-frame clones and misses some; the assay was immunoSEQ multiplex PCR. The data hold 360,000 or so clones, with roughly nine tenths observed a single time. The sample was PBMCs or T cells enriched from blood (not recorded which). Receptors originate from a woman in her twenties or thirties who had recovered from COVID-19. Each CDR3 is given with its conserved first and last residue. The order of the fields is D gene, J gene, clone size, V gene, CDR3 protein, CDR3 DNA. D genes are given only for firm matches. Clone size appears in some rows only: once, few, many, or a class for an expanded clone.

d_call: TRBD2
j_call: TRBJ2-7
clone_size: NA
v_call: TRBV7-2
cdr3_aa: CASRYGLAGVEQYF
cdr3_nt: TGTGCCAGCAGATACGGACTAGCGGGAGTCGAGCAGTACTTC

d_call: NA
j_call: TRBJ1-5
clone_size: few
v_call: TRBV27
cdr3_aa: CASSSLYSNQPQHF
cdr3_nt: TGTGCCAGCAGTTCCCTCTATAGCAATCAGCCCCAGCATTTT

d_call: TRBD1
j_call: TRBJ2-3
clone_size: NA
v_call: TRBV28
cdr3_aa: CASSATGGTDTQYF
cdr3_nt: TGTGCCAGCAGTGCCACAGGGGGCACAGATACGCAGTATTTT

d_call: NA
j_call: TRBJ2-2
clone_size: NA
v_call: TRBV5-1
cdr3_aa: CATGSTGSNTGELFF
cdr3_nt: TGCGCCACCGGCTCGACAGGTTCGAACACCGGGGAGCTGTTTTTT

d_call: NA
j_call: TRBJ1-1
clone_size: NA
v_call: TRBV7-9
cdr3_aa: CASSLPGMNTEAFF
cdr3_nt: TGTGCCAGCAGCTTACCAGGAATGAACACTGAAGCTTTCTTT

d_call: NA
j_call: TRBJ2-6
clone_size: NA
v_call: TRBV5-1
cdr3_aa: CASSVRGGPRSGANVLTF
cdr3_nt: TGCGCCAGCAGCGTGAGGGGGGGCCCCCGCTCTGGGGCCAACGTCCTGACTTTC

d_call: NA
j_call: TRBJ1-1
clone_size: NA
v_call: TRBV19
cdr3_aa: CASGIQGDTEAFF
cdr3_nt: TGTGCCAGTGGTATTCAGGGCGACACTGAAGCTTTCTTT

d_call: NA
j_call: TRBJ1-5
clone_size: NA
v_call: TRBV3-1/TRBV3-2
cdr3_aa: CASSPLGGRGQPQHF
cdr3_nt: TGTGCCAGCAGCCCCCTAGGCGGGCGAGGGCAGCCCCAGCATTTT

d_call: NA
j_call: TRBJ1-2
clone_size: NA
v_call: TRBV23-1
cdr3_aa: CASSQTNGQGLGYTF
cdr3_nt: TGCGCCAGCAGTCAGACCAACGGCCAGGGGCTTGGCTACACCTTC

d_call: TRBD1
j_call: TRBJ1-2
clone_size: NA
v_call: TRBV13
cdr3_aa: CASSLVGQGIGYTF
cdr3_nt: TGTGCCAGCAGCTTAGTGGGACAGGGAATTGGCTACACCTTC

d_call: NA
j_call: TRBJ1-1
clone_size: NA
v_call: TRBV7-9
cdr3_aa: CASSLWGQLNTEAFF
cdr3_nt: TGTGCCAGCAGCTTATGGGGACAACTGAACACTGAAGCTTTCTTT

d_call: NA
j_call: TRBJ2-3
clone_size: NA
v_call: TRBV5-5
cdr3_aa: CASSWATTDTQYF
cdr3_nt: TGTGCCAGCAGCTGGGCCACTACAGATACGCAGTATTTT

d_call: TRBD2
j_call: TRBJ2-7
clone_size: NA
v_call: TRBV2
cdr3_aa: CASRLAGSSYEQYF
cdr3_nt: TGTGCCAGCAGACTAGCGGGGAGCTCCTACGAGCAGTACTTC

d_call: NA
j_call: TRBJ1-6
clone_size: NA
v_call: TRBV6-5
cdr3_aa: CASSLNGGNSPLHF
cdr3_nt: TGTGCCAGCAGTCTAAACGGAGGTAATTCACCCCTCCACTTT

d_call: TRBD1
j_call: TRBJ2-2
clone_size: NA
v_call: TRBV6-5
cdr3_aa: CASSYRGGGSGELFF
cdr3_nt: TGTGCCAGCAGTTACCGAGGGGGCGGGTCCGGGGAGCTGTTTTTT

d_call: NA
j_call: TRBJ1-1
clone_size: few
v_call: TRBV20-1
cdr3_aa: CSASKTSMNTEAFF
cdr3_nt: TGCAGTGCTAGTAAGACATCAATGAACACTGAAGCTTTCTTT

d_call: NA
j_call: TRBJ2-7
clone_size: NA
v_call: TRBV27
cdr3_aa: CASSRSGLGYEQYF
cdr3_nt: TGTGCCAGCAGTCGAAGCGGCTTGGGGTACGAGCAGTACTTC

d_call: TRBD1
j_call: TRBJ2-5
clone_size: once
v_call: TRBV3-1/TRBV3-2
cdr3_aa: CASRGGLGETQYF
cdr3_nt: TGTGCCAGCAGAGGGGGCCTAGGAGAGACCCAGTACTTC

d_call: TRBD1
j_call: TRBJ2-7
clone_size: NA
v_call: TRBV4-1
cdr3_aa: CASSQAGQGVGYEQYF
cdr3_nt: TGCGCCAGCAGCCAAGCGGGACAGGGGGTCGGCTACGAGCAGTACTTC

d_call: TRBD2
j_call: TRBJ2-1
clone_size: NA
v_call: TRBV7-9
cdr3_aa: CASGGTSGSYNEQFF
cdr3_nt: TGTGCCAGCGGGGGGACTAGCGGTTCCTACAATGAGCAGTTCTTC

d_call: TRBD2
j_call: TRBJ2-7
clone_size: NA
v_call: TRBV7-2
cdr3_aa: CASSLALLAGYEQYF
cdr3_nt: TGTGCCAGCAGCTTAGCGCTCCTAGCGGGCTACGAGCAGTACTTC

d_call: TRBD1
j_call: TRBJ2-7
clone_size: once
v_call: TRBV18
cdr3_aa: CASSPRTGSYEQYF
cdr3_nt: TGTGCCAGCTCACCACGGACAGGGTCGTACGAGCAGTACTTC

d_call: NA
j_call: TRBJ1-1
clone_size: NA
v_call: TRBV7-9
cdr3_aa: CASSRGWSTEAFF
cdr3_nt: TGTGCCAGCAGCCGGGGGTGGTCCACTGAAGCTTTCTTT

d_call: TRBD2
j_call: TRBJ2-1
clone_size: NA
v_call: TRBV29-1
cdr3_aa: CSVVSGSPYNEQFF
cdr3_nt: TGCAGCGTAGTTAGCGGGAGTCCCTACAATGAGCAGTTCTTC